These 15 T cell receptor beta chains share one sample of origin, sequenced in a study of cytomegalovirus exposure and HLA in healthy donors. PCR involved 60 Vbeta and 13 Jbeta primers. TCRdb keeps only in-frame clones here, not all; method: immunoSEQ multiplex PCR. The sample has 130,000 or so clones; 75% are singletons. Input material: PBMCs. These receptors were collected from a man aged 35 to 55 in good health and CMV-seronegative.

The chain couples TRBV7-3 to TRBJ2-7, with a tentative D call TRBD1 (6 bases). V lost 4 bases and J lost 5, with 18 bases in between. Germline V gives CDR1 SGHTA, CDR2 FQGTGA. The CDR3 covers 15 residues. CDR3 in amino acids: CASSSGTIPGDEQYF. The CDR3 coding sequence is TGTGCCAGCAGCTCGGGAACCATACCAGGGGACGAGCAGTACTTC.

The sample holds a few counts of this clone. The chain links TRBV2 to TRBJ2-2, with D maybe TRBD2 (5 bases). V lost 6 bases to trimming and J lost 4 bases, with 15 bases between them. This CDR3 spans 15 amino acids. Germline CDR1 is SNHLY and CDR2 is FYNNEI. CDR3 sequence (DNA): TGTGCCAGCAGCCAGTTGGAACGGGGCACCGGGGAGCTGTTTTTT. Its protein product is CASSQLERGTGELFF.

The V gene is TRBV10-1, the J gene TRBJ2-2; 11 bases match TRBD2. The V and J ends lost 3 bases and 0 bases, in that order; junction bases with no gene match: 6. This CDR3 is 18 amino acids long. Germline-derived CDR1 and CDR2 are WNHNN and SYGVQD (reference sequence). Written as DNA, the CDR3 is TGCGCCAGCAGTGACGGACTAGCGGGCGTTACGAACACCGGGGAGCTGTTTTTT. Translated, it gives CASSDGLAGVTNTGELFF.

The chain joins TRBV7-6 to TRBJ2-1; 10 bases map to TRBD2. In germline, CDR1 is SGHVS, CDR2 FNYEAQ. CDR3 length: 15 residues. V shed 7 bases, J shed 4 bases, and the junction held 7 bases outside the gene matches. The DNA of the CDR3 is TGTGCCAGCAAGGGGGGACTAGCGCCTTACAATGAGCAGTTCTTC. Translating gives CASKGGLAPYNEQFF. Drawing the rest from reference TRBV7-6 and TRBJ2-1, the complete variable domain is GAGVSQSPRYKVTKRGQDVALRCDPISGHVSLYWYRQALGQGPEFLTYFNYEAQQDKSGLPNDRFSAERPEGSISTLTIQRTEQRDSAMYRCASKGGLAPYNEQFFGPGTRLTVL.

The chain uses TRBV27 and TRBJ1-5, with D maybe TRBD1 (6 bases). The germline V gene has CDR1 MNHEY and CDR2 SMNVEV (reference sequence). V shed 6 bases and J shed 0 bases, with 18 bases lying between them. This CDR3 contains 17 residues. The CDR3 DNA sequence: TGTGCCAGCAGGCCCGCTGTGGGACAAGATAGCAATCAGCCCCAGCATTTT. It specifies CASRPAVGQDSNQPQHF.

CDR3: CASLSSNYGYTF. In nucleotides, the CDR3 is TGTGCCAGCCTTAGCAGCAACTATGGCTACACCTTC. The chain uses TRBV5-8 and TRBJ1-2; D gene unclear. CDR1 is SGHTS, CDR2 YDEGEE, per germline. CDR3 size: 12 residues. Trimming stripped 7 bases from V and 2 bases from J, with 9 bases between.

This clone came up a few times. The CDR3 coding sequence is TGTGCCAGCAGCGTAGGGTCTGGGAGGCAGTACTTC. This codes for CASSVGSGRQYF. This chain joins TRBV9 and TRBJ2-7; the D gene is possibly TRBD2 (5 bases). V dropped 0 bases and J dropped 9 bases, with 10 bases sitting between them. Germline V gene data show CDR1 as SGDLS and CDR2 as YYNGEE. The CDR3 has 12 amino acids.

On this clone: This same CDR3 is encoded by further DNA sequences in the sample. This chain joins TRBV19 and TRBJ2-3; no firm D call. The length of the CDR3 is 13 residues. Trimming removed 9 bases at V and 1 base at J, with 11 bases between. Germline CDR1 and CDR2: LNHDA and SQIVND (reference sequence). CDR3 sequence: CASRPRGTDTQYF. In DNA, the CDR3 is TGTGCCAGCAGGCCCCGCGGCACAGATACGCAGTATTTT.

The table lists this clone with a few counts. The chain recombines TRBV2 with TRBJ1-5; TRBD1 is a possible D gene (6 bases). Germline loops: CDR1 SNHLY, CDR2 FYNNEI. This CDR3 contains 14 residues. With 7 bases removed from V and 6 bases from J, the gap between germline ends came to 16 bases. The CDR3 spells CASMRNMGAQPQHF. CDR3 in DNA: TGTGCCAGCATGCGGAACATGGGGGCTCAGCCCCAGCATTTT.

Note on this clone: Germline and junction disagree at one end, which may indicate a read error. The chain carries TRBV29-1 and TRBJ1-2; 7 nucleotides agree with TRBD1. The CDR3 totals 15 residues. The germline CDR1 and CDR2 sequences are SQVTM and ANQGSEA. The CDR3 sequence: CSAKSREGANCGYTF. Here the CDR3 DNA reads TGCAGTGCAAAAAGTCGAGAGGGGGCTAACTGTGGCTACACCTTC.

V and J are TRBV13 and TRBJ2-7, with 11 bases fitting TRBD2. The germline V gene encodes CDR1 PRHDT and CDR2 FYEKMQ (reference sequence). The CDR3 is 15 amino acids. With V trimmed by 5 bases and J by 2 bases, 5 bases remained unmatched. In DNA, the CDR3 is TGTGCCAGCAGCAGTAGCGGGGGGGGCGCCTACGAGCAGTACTTC. Protein product: CASSSSGGGAYEQYF.

This clone was found a few times. This chain connects TRBV6-5 to TRBJ1-3, with a tentative D call TRBD1 (6 bases). Trimming shortened V by 10 bases and J by 0 bases, and 16 bases separated the two germline ends. This CDR3 spans 15 amino acids. Germline CDR1 reads MNHEY; CDR2 reads SVGAGI. The CDR3 coding sequence is TGTGCCACCACGGACAGCCGGAGCTCTGGAAACACCATATATTTT. This codes for CATTDSRSSGNTIYF.

The genes are TRBV9 and TRBJ1-1; TRBD1 is a possible D gene (6 bases). The ends were cut back, 3 bases at V and 4 bases at J, with 16 bases in the middle. CDR3 length equals 15 residues. CDR1 and CDR2 from the germline V gene are SGDLS and YYNGEE. The CDR3 region is CASSETGMVGTEAFF. The CDR3 bases are TGTGCCAGCAGCGAAACAGGGATGGTAGGCACTGAAGCTTTCTTT.

The DNA for the CDR3 is TGTGCCAGCAATCTCAGGGGCACCTACGAGCAGTACTTC. Amino acid sequence: CASNLRGTYEQYF. The chain uses TRBV6-1 and TRBJ2-7; tentatively, D is TRBD1 (6 bases). V was shortened by 7 bases and J by 2 bases, with 12 bases between the two germline ends. This CDR3 has 13 residues. From germline, CDR1 is MNHNS and CDR2 SASEGT.

This clone was picked up a small number of times. The J gene is TRBJ2-5, the V gene TRBV4-1; possible D gene TRBD2, 6 bases. Trimming left V 0 bases short and J 2 bases short, with 10 bases between. Germline loops: CDR1 MGHRA, CDR2 YSYEKL. The CDR3 sequence is 15 residues long. CDR3 sequence reads: CASSQDGRGQETQYF. The CDR3 coding sequence is TGCGCCAGCAGCCAAGATGGGCGGGGACAAGAGACCCAGTACTTC.